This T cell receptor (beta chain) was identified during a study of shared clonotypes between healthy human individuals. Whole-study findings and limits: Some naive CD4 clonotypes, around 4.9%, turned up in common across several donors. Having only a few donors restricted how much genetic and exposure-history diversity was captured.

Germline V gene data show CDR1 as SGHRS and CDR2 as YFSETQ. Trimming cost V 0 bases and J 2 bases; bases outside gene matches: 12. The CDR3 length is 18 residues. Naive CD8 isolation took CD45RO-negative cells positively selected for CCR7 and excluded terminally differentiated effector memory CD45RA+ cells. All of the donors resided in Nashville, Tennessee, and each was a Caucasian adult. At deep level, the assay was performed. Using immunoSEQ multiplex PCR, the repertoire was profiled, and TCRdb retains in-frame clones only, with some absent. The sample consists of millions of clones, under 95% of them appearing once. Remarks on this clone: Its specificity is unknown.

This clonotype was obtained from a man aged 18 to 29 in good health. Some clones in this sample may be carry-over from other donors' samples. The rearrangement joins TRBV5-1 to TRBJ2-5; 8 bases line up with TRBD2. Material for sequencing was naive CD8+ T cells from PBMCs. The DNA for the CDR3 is TGCGCCAGCAGCTTGGCGGGGGGGACATCGTTTCTACAAGAGACCCAGTACTTC. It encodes CASSLAGGTSFLQETQYF.